These 16 T cell receptor beta chains were sequenced from one sample in a study of breast tumors, draining lymph nodes, adjacent tissues. TCRdb ran MiXCR on the multiplex PCR reads and lists one entry per CDR3 protein. The sample has roughly 15,000 distinct CDR3 sequences; 55% to 60% are singletons. Sequences were obtained from tumor-adjacent breast tissue. These receptors all stem from a female donor with breast cancer. Some clones in this sample may be carry-over from other donors' samples.

V is TRBV11-1 and J is TRBJ2-7; D call uncertain. The CDR3 loop spans 13 amino acids. V was trimmed by 11 bases and J by 0 bases, leaving 14 bases between them. The germline gives CDR1 SGHAT, CDR2 FQDESV (reference sequence). DNA for the CDR3: TGTGCCCAAGACATCCTCCGCTCCTACGAGCAGTACGTC. Its translation: CAQDILRSYEQYV.

This clonotype was seen a few times. V is TRBV27 and J is TRBJ2-7; no clear D. CDR1 is MNHEY, CDR2 SMNVEV, per germline (reference sequence). This CDR3 comprises 12 residues. Trimming stripped 2 bases from V and 7 bases from J, with 9 bases between. Written as DNA, the CDR3 is TGTGCCAGCAGTTTACAGTCGCGGGAGCAGTACTTC. It is translated as CASSLQSREQYF.

The chain combines TRBV20-1 with TRBJ2-7; D gene ambiguous. The V end lost 3 bases, the J end lost 4 bases, and 7 bases lay between the germline ends. In germline, CDR1 is DFQATT, CDR2 SNEGSKA (reference sequence). The CDR3 extends over 11 amino acids. The CDR3: CSASQAYEQYV. In DNA form, the CDR3 reads TGCAGTGCTAGTCAGGCTTACGAGCAGTACGTC.

This clonotype was recorded at least ten times. The chain links TRBV30 to TRBJ1-6, with D tentatively TRBD1 (6 bases). This CDR3 spans 15 amino acids. The V end lost 3 bases, the J end lost 13 bases, and 22 bases lay between the germline ends. CDR1 is GTSNPN and CDR2 is SVGIG in the germline V gene (reference sequence). The CDR3, as DNA: TGTGCCTGGAGGATACCGGGACAATCAGAATTTCCCCTCCACTTT. This translates into CAWRIPGQSEFPLHF.

This clonotype was detected once. Given the absence of the conserved phenylalanine or tryptophan at the CDR3 end, a read error is likely. Because the CDR3's place on the DNA is in doubt, the DNA is left out and the CDR3 is given as listed by TCRdb. The chain employs TRBV19 and TRBJ2-6; the table's D gene call, TRBD2, was not cross checked with the DNA. The CDR3 is 16 residues long, counting both termini. CDR1 and CDR2 (germline): LNHDA, SQIVND (reference sequence). The CDR3 region is CASTQGGLAGANVLTS.

This clonotype was seen a handful of times. The V and J genes are TRBV25-1 and TRBJ1-4; no firm D call. V was clipped by 4 bases and J by 0 bases, with 12 bases between them. Germline CDR1 is MGHDK and CDR2 is SYGVNS. The CDR3 extends over 16 amino acids. The CDR3 nucleotides read TGTGCCAGCAGTGGCGGACTGATGGCAACTAATGAAAAACTGTTTTTT. It specifies CASSGGLMATNEKLFF.

This chain uses TRBV24-1 with TRBJ2-3, with 11 bases identical to TRBD2. The CDR3 has 18 residues. The V segment lost 4 bases and the J segment 9 bases; nucleotides outside the gene matches: 17. The germline CDR1 and CDR2 sequences are KGHDR and SFDVKD. The DNA of the CDR3 is TGTGCCACCAGTGACTACCTAGCGGGAGGAACGGGCGGCGAAACGCAGTATTTT. As protein: CATSDYLAGGTGGETQYF.

This chain uses TRBV11-2 with TRBJ1-3; the D gene is possibly TRBD1 (6 bases). The germline V gene has CDR1 SGHAT and CDR2 FQNNGV. The CDR3 sequence is 15 residues long. The V end lost 6 bases, the J end lost 4 bases, and 16 bases lay between the germline ends. CDR3: CASSFGQPPGNTIYF. For the CDR3, the DNA is TGTGCCAGCAGTTTTGGACAGCCTCCCGGAAACACCATATATTTT.

V usage is TRBV10-3 and J usage is TRBJ2-3; 8 positions match TRBD1. From germline, CDR1 is ENHRY and CDR2 SYGVKD. The CDR3 contains 18 residues. Germline trimming cut 5 bases from V and 1 base from J; bases unmatched to any gene: 14. As DNA, the CDR3 is TGTGCCATCAGTAAGTTCTCAGGACAGGGATCGGGCACAGATACGCAGTATTTT. Its protein is CAISKFSGQGSGTDTQYF.

This clonotype was seen only once. This rearrangement joins TRBV7-2 to TRBJ1-2; D is uncertain. CDR3 length: 9 amino acids. Trimming took off 4 bases at V and 6 bases at J, with 0 bases between the two ends. In germline, CDR1 is SGHTA, CDR2 FQGNSA. The CDR3 region is CASSYGYTF. CDR3 DNA: TGTGCCAGCAGCTATGGCTACACCTTC.

This clonotype was seen at least ten times. The rearrangement links TRBV5-5 to TRBJ1-5; no clear D. V was trimmed by 1 base and J by 1 base, leaving 18 bases between them. Looked up from germline, CDR1 is SGHKS and CDR2 is YYEKEE (reference sequence). This CDR3 is 18 amino acids long. CDR3 sequence: CASSLTAIPIGSNQPQHF. CDR3 DNA: TGTGCCAGCAGCTTGACGGCCATCCCGATTGGGAGCAATCAGCCCCAGCATTTT.

The chain links TRBV25-1 to TRBJ2-2, with 7 bases that match TRBD1. J gave up 7 bases and V 1 base, and 15 bases lay outside the gene matches. Germline V gene lookup returns CDR1 MGHDK and CDR2 SYGVNS. This CDR3 has 18 amino acids. CDR3 bases: TGTGCCAGCAGTGAATGCCTAACGACAGGGATGCCGGTCGGGGAGCTGTTTTTT. Amino acids: CASSECLTTGMPVGELFF.

By proportion, this clonotype is medium-sized (0.01 to 0.1%). Here the CDR3 DNA reads TGTGCCAGCAGCTCAAGCAACACGAGGGAGCAGTACTTC. Its translation is CASSSSNTREQYF. The V gene is TRBV7-2, the J gene TRBJ2-7; D unresolved. Germline CDR1 is SGHTA and CDR2 is FQGNSA. Trimming shortened V by 4 bases and J by 7 bases, and 14 bases separated the two germline ends. CDR3 length: 13 residues.

In this sample, this clonotype turned up once. The chain couples TRBV7-2 to TRBJ1-6; tentative D call: TRBD1 (6 bases). CDR1 is SGHTA, CDR2 FQGNSA, per germline. Trimming left V 5 bases short and J 7 bases short, with 18 bases between. CDR3 length equals 16 residues. The CDR3 coding sequence is TGTGCCAGCAGCGGGGGAGGGGGACGGGGGAATTCACCCCTCCACTTT. Translated: CASSGGGGRGNSPLHF.

In its sample, this clonotype was seen many times. The chain combines TRBV6-2 or TRBV6-3 with TRBJ1-1; perhaps TRBD1 as D (5 bases). Per the germline V gene, CDR1 is MNHEY and CDR2 is SVGEGT. The CDR3 loop spans 14 amino acids. The V end lost 5 bases, the J end lost 4 bases, and 14 bases lay between the germline ends. The CDR3 is CASSRTVGGTEAFF. The CDR3 DNA reads as TGTGCCAGCAGTCGGACGGTCGGGGGCACTGAAGCTTTCTTT.

Of note for this clonotype: A much larger clone differs from this one at a single base, so this may be a read error. This chain connects TRBV20-1 to TRBJ2-6, with D possibly being TRBD1 (5 bases). CDR1 and CDR2 from the germline V gene are DFQATT and SNEGSKA (reference sequence). The CDR3 runs 14 residues. DNA for the CDR3: TGCAGTGCCGTAAGGGCCTCTGGGGCCACCGTCCTGACTTTC. This translates into CSAVRASGATVLTF.